This TCR beta chain was sequenced for a study of identical twins. The CDR3 consists of 15 residues. The V segment lost 3 bases and the J segment 9 bases; nucleotides outside the gene matches: 8. Germline V CDR1 and CDR2: SEHNR, FQNEAQ (reference sequence). In TCRdb, the 5' RACE reads were re-called with MiXCR into one record per CDR3 protein. The table shows about 190,000 distinct CDR3 sequences, with roughly 15% occurring only once. These data were likewise used in another study, on T cells expressing NK-cell markers.

The V gene is TRBV7-9, the J gene TRBJ1-6, with 7 positions matching TRBD1. The material sequenced was CD8+ T cells sorted from blood. The source is a woman aged 18 to 35 in good health. As DNA, the CDR3 is TGTGCCAGCAGCTTCCGCCGGGACAGTGTTTCACCCCTCCACTTT. It translates to CASSFRRDSVSPLHF.